The entry below describes one T cell receptor (beta chain). Its cognate antigen is unknown. Within the sample, other DNA sequences also encode this same CDR3. Germline CDR1 is MNHEY and CDR2 is SVGAGI. Between the trimmed V and J ends, which lost 5 bases and 1 base, there was a span of 11 bases. This CDR3 has 14 residues. The record originates from a study of graft-versus-host responses after intestinal transplantation. Study as a whole: Each of the recipients got a multivisceral, liver-intestinal, or isolated intestinal transplant. Once they had received anti-thymocyte globulin induction, all recipients took tacrolimus and steroids for approximately 3 years. General study points: Within the allografts of patients who had graft-donor T cell macrochimerism, graft-versus-host to host-versus-graft clonal ratios were high. Detection of GvH clones occurred in recipient marrow, and some had their first appearance in ileum or blood.

Assay used: immunoSEQ multiplex PCR; TCRdb lists only in-frame clones, some missing. The sample carries over 10,000 clones, 80% to 95% recorded once. This receptor was obtained from a human patient who received an intestinal transplant, so some T cells may come from the graft donor. The rearrangement uses TRBV6-5 and TRBJ1-1, with a possible D match to TRBD1 (6 bases). The sequenced sample was PBMCs, obtained approximately 960 days after intestinal transplantation. Written as DNA, the CDR3 is TGTGCCAGCAGTCCCGGGGGGCCGAACACTGAAGCTTTCTTT. Translation gives CASSPGGPNTEAFF.